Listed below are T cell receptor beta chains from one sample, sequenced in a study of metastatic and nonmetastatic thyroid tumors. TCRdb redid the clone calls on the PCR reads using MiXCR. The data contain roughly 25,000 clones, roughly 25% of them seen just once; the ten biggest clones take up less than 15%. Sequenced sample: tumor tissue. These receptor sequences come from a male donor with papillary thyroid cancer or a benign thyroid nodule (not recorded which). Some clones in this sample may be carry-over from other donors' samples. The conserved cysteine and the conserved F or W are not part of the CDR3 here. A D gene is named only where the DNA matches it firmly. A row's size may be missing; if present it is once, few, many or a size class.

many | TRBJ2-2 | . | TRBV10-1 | ASSAGLWNTGELF
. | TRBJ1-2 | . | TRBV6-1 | ASRRGNYGYS
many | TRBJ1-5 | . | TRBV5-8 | ASNLGSGPPQH
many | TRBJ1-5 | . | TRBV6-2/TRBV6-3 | ASSYGSGKYQPQH
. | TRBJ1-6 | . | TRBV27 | ASSFDRAGCSPLH
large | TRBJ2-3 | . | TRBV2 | ASIRDFGSTDTQY
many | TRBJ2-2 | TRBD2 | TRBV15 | ATSRGASGNTGELF
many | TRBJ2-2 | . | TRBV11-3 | ASSQDPGELF
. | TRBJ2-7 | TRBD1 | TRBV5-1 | ASNSGQEVDEQY
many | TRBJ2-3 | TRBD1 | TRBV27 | ASRGTASDTQY
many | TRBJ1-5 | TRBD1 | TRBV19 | ASAQGVGNQPQH
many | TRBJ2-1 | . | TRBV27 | ASSLTRGLLNEQF
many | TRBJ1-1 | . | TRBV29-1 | SVAEGGAF
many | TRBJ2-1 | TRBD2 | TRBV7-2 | ASSFIGLAGGANEQF
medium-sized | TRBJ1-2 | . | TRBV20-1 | SARSGGGYGYT
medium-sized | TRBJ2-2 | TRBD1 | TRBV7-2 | ASSLQSGGLF
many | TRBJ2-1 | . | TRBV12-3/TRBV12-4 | ASSGIPPLAFGMNEQF
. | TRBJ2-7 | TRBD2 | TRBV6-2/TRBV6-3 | ARGLAGNYEQY
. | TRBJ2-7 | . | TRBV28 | ASRRTYEQY
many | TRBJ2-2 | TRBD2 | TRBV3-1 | ASSQGPSGNTGELF
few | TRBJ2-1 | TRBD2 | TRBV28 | ASSHGNTSGSGNEQF
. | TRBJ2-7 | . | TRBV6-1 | ASSPSPTEQY
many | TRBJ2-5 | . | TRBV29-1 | SVVGASGETQY
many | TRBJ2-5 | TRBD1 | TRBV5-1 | ASGKGQGGETQY
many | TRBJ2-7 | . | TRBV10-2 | ASSDGEVFRYEQY
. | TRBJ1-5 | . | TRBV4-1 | ASSQLGLVDNQPQH
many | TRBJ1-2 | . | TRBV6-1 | ASSPDRAYGYT
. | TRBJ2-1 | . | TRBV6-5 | ASSYGWFYNEQF
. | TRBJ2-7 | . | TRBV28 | ASSLSGTLFEQY
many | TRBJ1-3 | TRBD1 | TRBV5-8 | ASSPIQGDGNTIY
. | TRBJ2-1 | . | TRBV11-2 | PSSSRQSSSYDEQF
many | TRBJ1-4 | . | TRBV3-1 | ASSPRGVWDEKLF
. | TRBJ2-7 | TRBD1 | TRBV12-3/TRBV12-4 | ASSPGQGFYEQY